These 18 T cell receptor beta chains were sequenced from one sample in a study of blood T cell repertoires in COVID-19. Clones were read by immunoSEQ multiplex PCR, and TCRdb kept only the in-frame ones, dropping some. This table has approximately 77,000 clones, roughly 76% appearing once. What was sequenced was peripheral blood. These receptors were taken from a man in his 70s with active or convalescent COVID-19.

The chain has TRBV5-6 and TRBJ2-6; possibly TRBD2 for D (6 bases). V gave up 3 bases and J gave up 2 bases, with 12 bases separating them. The V gene's germline CDR1 is SGHDT and CDR2 YYEEEE. This CDR3 region has 16 residues. For the CDR3, the DNA is TGTGCCAGCAGCTGGGGCCCTAGCGCTGGGGCCAACGTCCTGACTTTC. This encodes CASSWGPSAGANVLTF.

The rearrangement joins TRBV11-2 to TRBJ1-3; D gene uncertain. CDR1 is SGHAT, CDR2 FQNNGV, per germline. V lost 1 base and J lost 4, with 5 bases in between. This CDR3 has 13 residues. The CDR3 loop reads CASSLALGNTIYF. The CDR3 DNA follows: TGTGCCAGCAGCTTAGCTCTAGGAAACACCATATATTTT. The full variable domain, completed using reference TRBV11-2 and TRBJ1-3, is EAGVAQSPRYKIIEKRQSVAFWCNPISGHATLYWYQQILGQGPKLLIQFQNNGVVDDSQLPKDRFSAERLKGVDSTLKIQPAKLEDSAVYLCASSLALGNTIYFGEGSWLTVV.

This clone was counted only a few times. The chain has TRBV3-1 (or the pseudogene TRBV3-2) and TRBJ1-1, with TRBD1 matching 9 bases. CDR1 is LGHDT, CDR2 YNNKEL, per germline (reference sequence). With 3 bases clipped from V and 9 bases from J, the junction kept 8 bases outside the gene matches. The CDR3 sequence is 14 residues long. In DNA, the CDR3 is TGTGCCAGCAGCCAGACGGACAGGGGTCAGCAAGCTTTCTTT. Encoded protein: CASSQTDRGQQAFF.

Concerning this clone: At one of its ends the junction is not consistent with the germline gene, which may arise from a read error. V and J are TRBV2 and TRBJ2-5; weak D call: TRBD1 (6 bases). CDR1 is SNHLY, CDR2 FYNNEI, per germline. The CDR3 has 15 amino acids. For the CDR3, the DNA is TGTGCCAGCAGTGAAGCTCCTACAACAGGGATCCGTCGCCACTTC. Protein product: CASSEAPTTGIRRHF.

This clone is a singleton in its sample. This rearrangement joins TRBV3-1 (or the pseudogene TRBV3-2) to TRBJ2-7; possibly TRBD1 for D (6 bases). With 7 bases removed from V and 0 bases from J, the gap between germline ends came to 13 bases. Germline V gene lookup returns CDR1 LGHDT and CDR2 YNNKEL (reference sequence). This CDR3 has 14 residues. CDR3 sequence reads: CASTQGPFSYEQYF. CDR3 nucleotide sequence: TGTGCCAGCACCCAGGGGCCCTTCTCCTACGAGCAGTACTTC.

This clone was seen once. V usage is TRBV6-2 or TRBV6-3 and J usage is TRBJ1-5; D is perhaps TRBD1 (6 bases). V lost 5 bases to trimming and J lost 2 bases, with 13 bases between them. From germline, CDR1 is MNHEY and CDR2 SVGEGT. The CDR3 extends over 15 amino acids. CDR3 sequence reads: CASSLDSLGNQPQHF. The CDR3 bases are TGTGCCAGCAGTCTGGACAGCCTTGGCAATCAGCCCCAGCATTTT.

The CDR3 DNA reads TGTGCCAGCAGTTTATTCGGGGATGGAGGTGGCTACACCTTC. It yields the protein CASSLFGDGGGYTF. The rearrangement links TRBV27 to TRBJ1-2; D unresolved. Trimming removed 1 base from V and 7 bases from J, with 13 bases in between. Germline assignment: CDR1 MNHEY and CDR2 SMNVEV (reference sequence). The CDR3 has 14 amino acids.

This CDR3 is CASSFSRYEQYF. CDR3 bases: TGTGCCAGCAGCTTTAGTCGGTACGAGCAGTACTTC. The chain combines TRBV11-3 with TRBJ2-7; unclear D gene. Germline CDR1 is SGHNT and CDR2 is YENEEA. Trimming removed 3 bases from V and 4 bases from J, with 7 bases in between. The CDR3 sequence is 12 residues long.

The chain joins TRBV19 to TRBJ2-1; D unclear. Germline V gene sequence: CDR1 LNHDA, CDR2 SQIVND (reference sequence). V was cut by 2 bases and J by 10 bases, with 12 bases left in between. This CDR3 region has 13 residues. CDR3 loop: CASSIRQAGEQFF. The CDR3 DNA is TGTGCCAGTAGTATAAGGCAGGCCGGAGAGCAGTTCTTC.

CDR3 nucleotides: TGTGCCAGCTCAGAACAGGGGGCGGATGGCTACACCTTC. Translation: CASSEQGADGYTF. The chain uses TRBV18 and TRBJ1-2; 9 positions match TRBD1. Germline lookup yields CDR1 KGHSH and CDR2 LQKENI. There are 13 residues in the CDR3. Trimming cost V 5 bases and J 6 bases; bases outside gene matches: 4.

The genes are TRBV10-2 and TRBJ2-2; D gene ambiguous. In germline, CDR1 is WSHSY, CDR2 SAAADI. V dropped 2 bases and J dropped 1 base, with 5 bases sitting between them. There are 14 residues in the CDR3. This chain's CDR3 is CASSEPGNTGELFF. In DNA form, the CDR3 reads TGCGCCAGCAGTGAGCCGGGGAACACCGGGGAGCTGTTTTTT.

The chain carries TRBV24-1 and TRBJ2-7; D perhaps matches TRBD1 (7 bases). Per germline, CDR1 KGHDR and CDR2 SFDVKD. Trimming removed 9 bases at V and 0 bases at J, with 11 bases between. The CDR3 is 13 residues long. CDR3 residues: CATAGQSSYEQYF. Here the CDR3 DNA reads TGTGCCACCGCGGGACAGAGCTCCTACGAGCAGTACTTC.

The CDR3: CASSYGGGGPQHF. CDR3 nucleotides: TGTGCCAGCAGTTACGGTGGGGGAGGGCCCCAGCATTTT. The V call is TRBV6-6, the J call TRBJ1-5; maybe TRBD1 (5 bases). This CDR3 contains 13 residues. V was cut by 2 bases and J by 9 bases, with 11 bases left in between. From germline, CDR1 is MNHNY and CDR2 SVGAGI (reference sequence).

V is TRBV4-1 and J is TRBJ2-2; 10 bases match TRBD1. The CDR3 contains 18 residues. Per germline, CDR1 MGHRA and CDR2 YSYEKL. Losses at the gene ends were 5 bases for V and 6 bases for J; bases not matched to a gene: 15. CDR3 DNA: TGCGCCAGCAGCTTTCAGCACGCCGGGACAGGGGTTTCCGGGGAGCTGTTTTTT. Amino acid sequence: CASSFQHAGTGVSGELFF.

This sequence joins TRBV6-5 and TRBJ2-3; 7 bases agree with TRBD1. V shed 6 bases, J shed 4 bases, and the junction held 4 bases outside the gene matches. Per germline, CDR1 MNHEY and CDR2 SVGAGI. The CDR3 is 13 residues long. This chain's CDR3 is CASRLTGSDTQYF. CDR3 nucleotides: TGTGCCAGCAGGCTGACAGGGTCAGATACGCAGTATTTT.

The J gene is TRBJ2-1, the V gene TRBV5-4; 11 bases agree with TRBD2. The J segment lost 0 bases and the V segment lost 5 bases, leaving 7 bases of the junction unmatched. Germline-derived CDR1 and CDR2 are SGHNT and YYREEE (reference sequence). The CDR3 spans 17 residues. The CDR3 DNA follows: TGTGCCAGCAGTAGCGGGGGGGGGCCCGGCTCCTACAATGAGCAGTTCTTC. This sequence encodes CASSSGGGPGSYNEQFF.

The chain joins TRBV2 to TRBJ1-5; 7 positions agree with TRBD1. V was clipped by 7 bases and J by 1 base; unmatched bases: 7. Germline lookup yields CDR1 SNHLY and CDR2 FYNNEI. The CDR3 totals 15 residues. CDR3 sequence reads: CASNKGRGSNQPQHF. In nucleotides, the CDR3 is TGTGCCAGCAATAAGGGCAGGGGGAGCAATCAGCCCCAGCATTTT.

This clone was detected once. The chain uses TRBV6-2 or TRBV6-3 and TRBJ2-7; a possible D gene is TRBD1 (6 bases). Per germline, CDR1 MNHEY and CDR2 SVGEGT. V was shortened by 5 bases and J by 2 bases, with 13 bases between the two germline ends. The CDR3 extends over 14 amino acids. The CDR3 loop is CASSKSGTTYEQYF. The CDR3 bases are TGTGCCAGCAGTAAATCCGGGACAACCTACGAGCAGTACTTC.